This T cell receptor beta chain was identified in a study of immune evolution from preneoplasia to lung adenocarcinoma. Worth noting for this clone: Its antigen is not known. Compared with germline, one end of the junction differs, possibly owing to a read error.

CDR1 and CDR2 (germline): ENHRY, SYGVKD. CDR3 length equals 16 residues. Measured with immunoSEQ multiplex PCR; TCRdb has only the in-frame clones, and not every one. The sample includes 9,000 to 13,000 clones, approximately 83% of them seen just once. Study-level findings and limits: Normal lung had the highest top T cell clone frequencies.

This TCR derives from a person in their 60s with lung adenocarcinoma. Some clones in this sample may be carry-over from other donors' samples. This rearrangement joins TRBV10-3 to TRBJ1-4; D is ambiguous. Sequenced sample: FFPE normal lung tissue adjacent to the tumor. The CDR3 protein is CASSEPGDGNNEKLFF. In DNA, the CDR3 is TGTGCCAGCAGTGAACCCGGGGATGGGAATAATGAAAAACTGTTTTTT.